One sample yielded the 26 T cell receptor beta chains listed below, sequenced in a study of CD8+ T cells in alopecia areata. Sequencing relied on a cDNA template that was reverse transcribed from extracted RNA. Generated by immunoSEQ multiplex PCR, the TCRdb table keeps only in-frame clones and is missing some. The repertoire holds 150,000 or so clones, with around half as singletons. Sequenced material: CD8+ T cells sorted from blood, taken at week 0. Receptor source: a human donor with alopecia areata.

The rearrangement joins TRBV7-3 to TRBJ2-3; 7 bases agree with TRBD1. Germline CDR1 and CDR2: SGHTA and FQGTGA. V was pared by 5 bases and J by 2 bases, with 4 bases of the junction left unmatched. The CDR3 has 14 residues. CDR3 sequence (DNA): TGTGCCAGCAGCACGACAGGGTCCACAGATACGCAGTATTTT. Protein: CASSTTGSTDTQYF. The whole variable domain, filled in from reference TRBV7-3 and TRBJ2-3, reads GAGVSQTPSNKVTEKGKYVELRCDPISGHTALYWYRQSLGQGPEFLIYFQGTGAADDSGLPNDRFFAVRPEGSVSTLKIQRTERGDSAVYLCASSTTGSTDTQYFGPGTRLTVL.

The gene calls are TRBV30 and TRBJ2-4; D gene unclear. The CDR3 consists of 11 residues. Per germline, CDR1 GTSNPN and CDR2 SVGIG (reference sequence). The V end was cut by 0 bases, the J end by 8 bases, with 5 bases between. CDR3 DNA: TGTGCCTGGAGTGTATCTCACATTCAGTACTTC. This sequence encodes CAWSVSHIQYF.

A few counts support this clone. The chain joins TRBV7-2 to TRBJ2-7; D not certain. Germline V gene sequence: CDR1 SGHTA, CDR2 FQGNSA. Trimming took off 4 bases at V and 0 bases at J, with 13 bases between the two ends. The CDR3 has 15 residues. Here the CDR3 DNA reads TGTGCCAGCAGCTCAGCAGTAAACCCCTCCTACGAGCAGTACTTC. Amino acid sequence: CASSSAVNPSYEQYF.

This clone came up a few times. The rearrangement joins TRBV29-1 to TRBJ2-3, with no clear D. Germline values: CDR1 SQVTM, CDR2 ANQGSEA. V was shortened by 3 bases and J by 5 bases, with 12 bases between the two germline ends. The length of the CDR3 is 13 residues. As DNA, the CDR3 is TGCAGCGTTGACACAACGGCGGAAGATACGCAGTATTTT. Its protein product is CSVDTTAEDTQYF.

The table lists this clone with a count of one. The J gene is TRBJ1-2, the V gene TRBV29-1; 7 bases align to TRBD1. V was clipped by 3 bases and J by 7 bases; unmatched bases: 8. Germline lookup yields CDR1 SQVTM and CDR2 ANQGSEA. The CDR3 length is 13 residues. CDR3 loop: CSVESGTVRGYTF. As DNA, the CDR3 is TGCAGCGTTGAGAGTGGGACAGTGCGTGGCTACACCTTC.

As concerns this clone: At one of its ends the junction is not consistent with the germline gene, which may arise from a read error. The rearrangement joins TRBV2 to TRBJ1-2; D remains unclear. Germline lookup yields CDR1 SNHLY and CDR2 FYNNEI. The length of the CDR3 is 11 residues. The CDR3 spells CASREGYGYTF. In DNA, the CDR3 is TGTGCCAGCAGGGAAGGATATGGCTACACCTTC.

This clone was picked up a small number of times. This rearrangement joins TRBV29-1 to TRBJ2-1; no firm D call. Trimming stripped 5 bases from V and 1 base from J, with 3 bases between. The germline CDR1 and CDR2 sequences are SQVTM and ANQGSEA. There are 11 residues in the CDR3. In DNA, the CDR3 is TGCAGCGTTCCTTCCTACAATGAGCAGTTCTTC. This codes for CSVPSYNEQFF.

This chain connects TRBV30 to TRBJ2-6; D remains unclear. Deletions cut 1 base from V and 0 bases from J, with 7 bases between. Germline V gene sequence: CDR1 GTSNPN, CDR2 SVGIG (reference sequence). The CDR3 runs 15 residues. As DNA, the CDR3 is TGTGCCTGGAGTGAAACCTTCTCTGGGGCCAACGTCCTGACTTTC. Amino acid sequence: CAWSETFSGANVLTF.

The CDR3 DNA sequence: TGTGCCTGGAGTGACAGGGATATGAACACTGAAGCTTTCTTT. Protein product: CAWSDRDMNTEAFF. The chain recombines TRBV30 with TRBJ1-1, with D perhaps matching TRBD1 (6 bases). Germline values: CDR1 GTSNPN, CDR2 SVGIG (reference sequence). The CDR3 loop spans 14 amino acids. V gave up 1 base and J gave up 0 bases, with 9 bases separating them.

This clone was found a few times. The J gene is TRBJ2-7, the V gene TRBV7-8; no definite D call. This CDR3 contains 14 residues. The V gene lost 3 bases and the J gene lost 6 bases, with 15 bases spanning the gap. In germline, CDR1 is SGHVS, CDR2 FQNEAQ. CDR3: CASSLSLDMGEQYF. The CDR3 DNA sequence: TGTGCCAGCAGCTTGAGTTTAGATATGGGCGAGCAGTACTTC.

This clone was seen a single time. This chain links TRBV25-1 with TRBJ1-2, with no clear D. This CDR3 has 11 amino acids. Germline CDR1 and CDR2: MGHDK and SYGVNS. V lost 7 bases and J lost 6, with 9 bases in between. DNA of the CDR3: TGTGCCAGCAAAACAAACGATGGCTACACCTTC. Amino acids: CASKTNDGYTF.

This clone was observed many times. The rearrangement uses TRBV5-5 and TRBJ2-3, with D hard to call. From germline, CDR1 is SGHKS and CDR2 YYEKEE (reference sequence). The CDR3 contains 17 residues. V was trimmed by 2 bases and J by 3 bases, leaving 19 bases between them. The CDR3 loop is CASSFSKLDPSTDTQYF. In DNA form, the CDR3 reads TGTGCCAGCAGCTTCAGCAAATTGGACCCGTCAACAGATACGCAGTATTTT.

The chain is built from TRBV5-1 and TRBJ2-3; the match to TRBD1 covers 7 bases. V gave up 4 bases and J gave up 0 bases; unmatched junction bases: 5. The CDR3 is 15 amino acids. Germline CDR1 is SGHRS and CDR2 is YFSETQ. CDR3 bases: TGCGCCAGCAGCGTATACAGGGGTAGCACAGATACGCAGTATTTT. Protein: CASSVYRGSTDTQYF. The variable domain in full, completed from reference TRBV5-1 and TRBJ2-3, reads KAGVTQTPRYLIKTRGQQVTLSCSPISGHRSVSWYQQTPGQGLQFLFEYFSETQRNKGNFPGRFSGRQFSNSRSEMNVSTLELGDSALYLCASSVYRGSTDTQYFGPGTRLTVL.

The chain combines TRBV2 with TRBJ2-7; D is uncertain. Germline V CDR1 and CDR2: SNHLY, FYNNEI. Between the trimmed V and J ends, which lost 0 bases and 3 bases, there was a span of 0 bases. The CDR3 contains 11 residues. The CDR3 reads CASSEAYEQYF. CDR3 nucleotide sequence: TGTGCCAGCAGTGAAGCCTACGAGCAGTACTTC.

CDR3: CASSYMGAGEQFF. In nucleotides, the CDR3 is TGTGCCAGCAGTTACATGGGCGCGGGTGAGCAGTTCTTC. This chain joins TRBV6-5 and TRBJ2-1; D possibly corresponds to TRBD2 (5 bases). The CDR3 has 13 residues. Trimming cost V 2 bases and J 9 bases, with 11 bases left between them. The germline V gene encodes CDR1 MNHEY and CDR2 SVGAGI.

The chain recombines TRBV30 with TRBJ2-2; D is unclear. Germline CDR1 GTSNPN, CDR2 SVGIG (reference sequence). The CDR3 covers 15 residues. Trimming pared 3 bases from V and 0 bases from J, leaving 11 bases between. In DNA, the CDR3 is TGTGCCTGGAGATTTGGTGAAACGAACACCGGGGAGCTGTTTTTT. Its translation is CAWRFGETNTGELFF. Full variable domain (rest looked up from reference TRBV30 and TRBJ2-2): SQTIHQWPATLVQPVGSPLSLECTVEGTSNPNLYWYRQAAGRGLQLLFYSVGIGQISSEVPQNLSASRPQDRQFILSSKKLLLSDSGFYLCAWRFGETNTGELFFGEGSRLTVL.

This chain uses TRBV28 with TRBJ2-2, with 7 bases that match TRBD2. The V gene end was trimmed by 5 bases and the J gene end by 6 bases; junction bases not matched to a gene: 3. Germline V CDR1 and CDR2: MDHEN, SYDVKM. The CDR3 runs 13 residues. The CDR3 reads CASSLTSPGELFF. The CDR3 DNA is TGTGCCAGCAGTCTGACTAGCCCCGGGGAGCTGTTTTTT.

This clone occurred a few times. The chain couples TRBV7-9 to TRBJ2-7, with TRBD2 identical over 13 bases. V shed 5 bases, J shed 0 bases, and the junction held 4 bases outside the gene matches. CDR3 size: 16 residues. Germline loops: CDR1 SEHNR, CDR2 FQNEAQ (reference sequence). CDR3 in DNA: TGTGCCAGCAGCGGGACTAGCGGGGATAGCTCCTACGAGCAGTACTTC. Translated: CASSGTSGDSSYEQYF.

About this clone: The sample has other DNA sequences that encode this CDR3 too. V gene TRBV30 combines with J gene TRBJ2-2; D ambiguous. The germline V and J ends were trimmed by 2 bases and 4 bases, with 5 bases remaining between them. Germline V gene sequence: CDR1 GTSNPN, CDR2 SVGIG (reference sequence). The CDR3 runs to 12 residues. The CDR3 loop is CAWSPGTGELFF. In nucleotides, the CDR3 is TGTGCCTGGAGTCCCGGCACCGGGGAGCTGTTTTTT.

This clone was detected only a few times. This chain connects TRBV30 to TRBJ1-2, with TRBD1 identical over 9 bases. Germline V lookup: CDR1 GTSNPN, CDR2 SVGIG (reference sequence). This CDR3 region has 15 residues. Germline trimming cut 1 base from V and 4 bases from J; bases unmatched to any gene: 7. CDR3 residues: CAWSAPADRGYGYTF. The CDR3 DNA is TGTGCCTGGAGTGCCCCGGCGGACAGGGGCTATGGCTACACCTTC. The whole variable domain, remainder taken from reference TRBV30 and TRBJ1-2, is SQTIHQWPATLVQPVGSPLSLECTVEGTSNPNLYWYRQAAGRGLQLLFYSVGIGQISSEVPQNLSASRPQDRQFILSSKKLLLSDSGFYLCAWSAPADRGYGYTFGSGTRLTVV.

The CDR3 region is CASSYDNQPQHF. CDR3 DNA: TGTGCCAGCAGCTACGACAATCAGCCCCAGCATTTT. The rearrangement uses TRBV7-9 and TRBJ1-5; D ambiguous. Germline CDR1 is SEHNR and CDR2 is FQNEAQ (reference sequence). V lost 4 bases, J lost 3 bases, and 4 bases lay in between. This CDR3 region has 12 residues.

This clone was picked up a small number of times. The chain is built from TRBV29-1 and TRBJ1-2; weak D call: TRBD1 (5 bases). CDR3 length equals 15 residues. V gave up 0 bases and J gave up 8 bases, with 19 bases separating them. Germline assignment: CDR1 SQVTM and CDR2 ANQGSEA. The CDR3 loop is CSVEDRGRNGGGYTF. The CDR3 DNA reads TGCAGCGTTGAAGATAGGGGTCGAAACGGGGGAGGCTACACCTTC. Supplemented by reference TRBV29-1 and TRBJ1-2, the full variable domain reads SAVISQKPSRDICQRGTSLTIQCQVDSQVTMMFWYRQQPGQSLTLIATANQGSEATYESGFVIDKFPISRPNLTFSTLTVSNMSPEDSSIYLCSVEDRGRNGGGYTFGSGTRLTVV.

The gene calls are TRBV6-5 and TRBJ1-2, with D maybe TRBD1 (5 bases). This CDR3 has 13 residues. The germline V gene encodes CDR1 MNHEY and CDR2 SVGAGI. Trimming took off 6 bases at V and 8 bases at J, with 16 bases between the two ends. The CDR3 sequence is CASSPSGPLGYTF. DNA of the CDR3: TGTGCCAGCAGCCCCTCGGGGCCCTTGGGCTACACCTTC.

The rearrangement links TRBV29-1 to TRBJ2-7, with 8 bases identical to TRBD1. The V and J ends lost 7 bases and 4 bases, in that order; junction bases with no gene match: 9. Germline V lookup: CDR1 SQVTM, CDR2 ANQGSEA. The CDR3 has 13 amino acids. CDR3: CSALGQGNYEQYF. In nucleotides, the CDR3 is TGCAGCGCCTTAGGACAGGGAAATTACGAGCAGTACTTC.

This clone was seen only a few times. J is TRBJ2-2 and V is TRBV29-1; the D is unclear. Germline V gives CDR1 SQVTM, CDR2 ANQGSEA. CDR3 length: 14 amino acids. Deletions cut 6 bases from V and 3 bases from J, with 14 bases between. The CDR3: CSVPHPVDTGELFF. The CDR3 DNA follows: TGCAGCGTCCCCCACCCCGTGGACACCGGGGAGCTGTTTTTT.

The genes are TRBV30 and TRBJ2-7; maybe TRBD1 (7 bases). The CDR3 has 13 amino acids. V was clipped by 5 bases and J by 6 bases, with 17 bases between them. Germline CDR1 and CDR2: GTSNPN and SVGIG (reference sequence). CDR3 loop: CAWAIGGGSEQYF. In DNA, the CDR3 is TGTGCCTGGGCCATAGGAGGGGGCAGCGAGCAGTACTTC.